Presented here are 18 T cell receptor beta chains from one specimen sequenced in a study of blood T cell repertoires in COVID-19. TCRdb's table, derived via immunoSEQ multiplex PCR, lists solely in-frame clones and lacks some. The sample has about 78,000 clones, 86% seen once; the top ten hold roughly 5%. The source material was peripheral blood. These receptors came from a man aged 45-60 years with active or convalescent COVID-19.

This clone was counted a single time. The chain recombines TRBV30 with TRBJ1-6, with D uncertain. V lost 4 bases, J lost 7 bases, and 11 bases lay in between. This CDR3 contains 13 residues. Germline V lookup: CDR1 GTSNPN, CDR2 SVGIG (reference sequence). The CDR3 sequence is CAWKSAENSPLHF. The DNA for the CDR3 is TGTGCCTGGAAATCGGCGGAGAATTCACCCCTCCACTTT.

This clone was seen just once. This chain links TRBV27 with TRBJ2-7; a weak D match, TRBD2 (6 bases). The germline V gene encodes CDR1 MNHEY and CDR2 SMNVEV (reference sequence). V was pared by 6 bases and J by 1 base, with 10 bases between. This CDR3 region has 13 residues. In DNA, the CDR3 is TGTGCCAGCAGAACTGGAGGGTCCTACGAGCAGTACTTC. Residues: CASRTGGSYEQYF.

The gene calls are TRBV24-1 and TRBJ2-5; D is possibly TRBD1 (6 bases). The CDR3 is made up of 13 amino acids. Deletions cut 3 bases from V and 10 bases from J, with 14 bases between. The germline V gene encodes CDR1 KGHDR and CDR2 SFDVKD. This chain's CDR3 is CATSDPRQADQYF. CDR3 bases: TGTGCCACCAGTGATCCCCGACAGGCGGACCAGTACTTC.

The chain links TRBV5-1 to TRBJ2-5; 7 nucleotides agree with TRBD1. Germline V gene sequence: CDR1 SGHRS, CDR2 YFSETQ. This CDR3 is 14 amino acids long. The V and J ends lost 3 bases and 3 bases, in that order; junction bases with no gene match: 5. The CDR3 sequence is CASSSGTAKETQYF. The CDR3 DNA sequence: TGCGCCAGCAGCTCCGGGACAGCAAAAGAGACCCAGTACTTC.

The chain links TRBV4-3 to TRBJ2-7; 9 nucleotides match TRBD1. Germline V CDR1 and CDR2: LGHNA, YSLEER. The CDR3 has 16 amino acids. Trimming cost V 0 bases and J 2 bases; bases outside gene matches: 5. This CDR3 is CASSQDGGQGPYEQYF. The CDR3 bases are TGCGCCAGCAGCCAAGATGGGGGACAGGGACCCTACGAGCAGTACTTC.

The CDR3 loop is CASSYGRVLNTEAFF. The CDR3 bases are TGTGCCAGCAGTTACGGCAGGGTCCTGAACACTGAAGCTTTCTTT. The chain uses TRBV6-5 and TRBJ1-1, with D possibly being TRBD1 (5 bases). Germline loops: CDR1 MNHEY, CDR2 SVGAGI. The V gene lost 2 bases and the J gene lost 0 bases, with 10 bases spanning the gap. The CDR3 runs to 15 residues.

The rearrangement joins TRBV24-1 to TRBJ2-5, with 12 bases identical to TRBD2. The length of the CDR3 is 16 residues. Germline CDR1 and CDR2: KGHDR and SFDVKD. Trimming at V came to 9 bases and at J to 1 base, leaving 8 bases not matched to a gene. The CDR3 loop reads CATAASGGAVQETQYF. As DNA, the CDR3 is TGTGCCACCGCCGCTAGCGGGGGGGCGGTCCAAGAGACCCAGTACTTC.

In nucleotides, the CDR3 is TGTGCCAGCAGGGGATCCGGGACAGGATCCTACGAGCAGTACGTC. Amino acids: CASRGSGTGSYEQYV. J is TRBJ2-7 and V is TRBV6-5, with TRBD1 identical over 8 bases. Germline CDR1 and CDR2: MNHEY and SVGAGI. The CDR3 is 15 amino acids. Trimming at V came to 6 bases and at J to 1 base, leaving 8 bases not matched to a gene.

This clone was detected once. The chain is built from TRBV20-1 and TRBJ2-1, with 9 bases fitting TRBD2. Germline V CDR1 and CDR2: DFQATT, SNEGSKA (reference sequence). This CDR3 has 19 residues. The junction had 15 bases not matched to a gene; V was cut back by 3 bases and J by 0 bases. The CDR3: CSASSLLASGVSSYNEQFF. The CDR3 coding sequence is TGCAGTGCTAGTTCCCTTCTAGCTAGCGGGGTAAGCTCCTACAATGAGCAGTTCTTC.

V gene TRBV4-3 combines with J gene TRBJ1-2; D remains unclear. The CDR3 spans 15 residues. CDR1 is LGHNA, CDR2 YSLEER, per germline. The V end was cut by 0 bases, the J end by 4 bases, with 12 bases between. The CDR3 reads CASSQESGLGYGYTF. In nucleotides, the CDR3 is TGCGCCAGCAGCCAAGAAAGCGGTCTGGGCTATGGCTACACCTTC.

The J gene is TRBJ2-2, the V gene TRBV7-2; D is uncertain. V lost 1 base and J 3 bases, leaving 9 bases between the germline ends. This CDR3 is built from 15 residues. Germline CDR1 SGHTA, CDR2 FQGNSA. For the CDR3, the DNA is TGTGCCAGCAGCTTAGTGGTGTCGGACACCGGGGAGCTGTTTTTT. Encoded protein: CASSLVVSDTGELFF.

This clone was seen more than once but under ten times. V and J are TRBV11-2 and TRBJ2-5, with 11 bases matching TRBD2. V lost 5 bases, J lost 5 bases, and 10 bases stayed unmatched. This CDR3 has 16 amino acids. In germline, CDR1 is SGHAT, CDR2 FQNNGV. CDR3 sequence: CASSATRLAGSETQYF. The CDR3, as DNA: TGTGCCAGCAGCGCTACCAGACTAGCGGGGAGTGAGACCCAGTACTTC.

V is TRBV15 and J is TRBJ1-4; 7 bases map to TRBD1. CDR3 length equals 15 residues. V lost 5 bases to trimming and J lost 0 bases; unmatched junction nucleotides: 3. Germline V CDR1 and CDR2: LNHNV, YYDKDF (reference sequence). Written as DNA, the CDR3 is TGTGCCACCAGCCTCGACAGGGCAACTAATGAAAAACTGTTTTTT. This gives the protein CATSLDRATNEKLFF.

The V call is TRBV6-1, the J call TRBJ2-7; D unresolved. The germline V and J ends were trimmed by 2 bases and 0 bases, with 8 bases remaining between them. There are 14 residues in the CDR3. The V gene's germline CDR1 is MNHNS and CDR2 SASEGT. The CDR3 loop is CASSEQSSSYEQYV. CDR3 bases: TGTGCCAGCAGTGAACAGTCCAGCTCCTACGAGCAGTACGTC.

The count of this clone is one. This chain links TRBV19 with TRBJ2-5, with D possibly being TRBD1 (6 bases). Trimming pared 8 bases from V and 5 bases from J, leaving 12 bases between. Germline V lookup: CDR1 LNHDA, CDR2 SQIVND (reference sequence). The CDR3 has 12 amino acids. In DNA form, the CDR3 reads TGTGCCAGTCGAGCCCAGGGGGAGACCCAGTACTTC. Protein: CASRAQGETQYF.

This chain connects TRBV3-1 (or the pseudogene TRBV3-2) to TRBJ2-3; D possibly corresponds to TRBD2 (6 bases). This CDR3 is 16 amino acids long. Germline lookup yields CDR1 LGHDT and CDR2 YNNKEL (reference sequence). The V gene lost 2 bases and the J gene lost 6 bases, with 18 bases spanning the gap. The CDR3 DNA sequence: TGTGCCAGCAGCCAATCCATTAGCGGCGCTCGGGATACGCAGTATTTT. This gives the protein CASSQSISGARDTQYF.

This rearrangement joins TRBV30 to TRBJ2-7, with D tentatively TRBD1 (5 bases). V was cut by 3 bases and J by 1 base, with 7 bases left in between. The CDR3 is 12 amino acids. Looked up from germline, CDR1 is GTSNPN and CDR2 is SVGIG (reference sequence). CDR3 sequence reads: CAWRTGSYEQYF. CDR3 in DNA: TGTGCCTGGAGAACAGGTTCCTACGAGCAGTACTTC.

This clone was observed a handful of times. The chain employs TRBV5-6 and TRBJ2-5; D possibly corresponds to TRBD1 (6 bases). Germline lookup yields CDR1 SGHDT and CDR2 YYEEEE. The CDR3 length is 14 residues. V was pared by 4 bases and J by 7 bases, with 17 bases between. The CDR3 sequence: CASSLSSEGGTQYF. The CDR3 DNA is TGTGCCAGCAGCCTGTCCTCTGAAGGGGGGACCCAGTACTTC.